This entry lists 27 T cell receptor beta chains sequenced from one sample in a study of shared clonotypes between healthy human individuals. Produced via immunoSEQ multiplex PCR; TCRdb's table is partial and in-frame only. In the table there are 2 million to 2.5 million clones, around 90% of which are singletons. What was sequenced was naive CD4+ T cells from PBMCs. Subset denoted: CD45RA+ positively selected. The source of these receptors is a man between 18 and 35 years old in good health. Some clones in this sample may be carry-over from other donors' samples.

The CDR3 DNA is TGCGCCAGCAGCTTGATAGCACTGCCAGCCTACAATGAGCAGTTCTTC. This encodes CASSLIALPAYNEQFF. This chain links TRBV5-1 with TRBJ2-1; D is ambiguous. CDR3 length: 16 amino acids. V was pared by 1 base and J by 2 bases, with 13 bases between. Germline CDR1 reads SGHRS; CDR2 reads YFSETQ. The entire variable domain, with the rest obtained from reference TRBV5-1 and TRBJ2-1, is as follows: KAGVTQTPRYLIKTRGQQVTLSCSPISGHRSVSWYQQTPGQGLQFLFEYFSETQRNKGNFPGRFSGRQFSNSRSEMNVSTLELGDSALYLCASSLIALPAYNEQFFGPGTRLTVL.

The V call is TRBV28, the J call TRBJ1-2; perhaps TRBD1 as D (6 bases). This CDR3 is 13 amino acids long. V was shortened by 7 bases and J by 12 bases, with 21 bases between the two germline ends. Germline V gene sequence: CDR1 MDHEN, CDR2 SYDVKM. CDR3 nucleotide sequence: TGTGCCAGCACTGAAATAGGACAGACAAGAGACACCTTC. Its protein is CASTEIGQTRDTF.

In DNA, the CDR3 is TGTGCCTGGAGTCCCCGGGGCGAACCCCATGAGCAGTTCTTC. This gives the protein CAWSPRGEPHEQFF. This sequence joins TRBV30 and TRBJ2-1; D tentatively fits TRBD1 or TRBD2 (5 bases each). Trimming removed 2 bases at V and 8 bases at J, with 16 bases between. The CDR3 is 14 residues long. CDR1 is GTSNPN and CDR2 is SVGIG in the germline V gene (reference sequence).

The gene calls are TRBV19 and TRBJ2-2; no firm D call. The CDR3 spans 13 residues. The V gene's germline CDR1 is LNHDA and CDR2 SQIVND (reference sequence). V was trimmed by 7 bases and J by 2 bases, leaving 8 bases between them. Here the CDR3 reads CASKGDNTGELFF. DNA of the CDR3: TGTGCCAGTAAAGGAGATAACACCGGGGAGCTGTTTTTT. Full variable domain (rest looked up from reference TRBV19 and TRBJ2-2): DGGITQSPKYLFRKEGQNVTLSCEQNLNHDAMYWYRQDPGQGLRLIYYSQIVNDFQKGDIAEGYSVSREKKESFPLTVTSAQKNPTAFYLCASKGDNTGELFFGEGSRLTVL.

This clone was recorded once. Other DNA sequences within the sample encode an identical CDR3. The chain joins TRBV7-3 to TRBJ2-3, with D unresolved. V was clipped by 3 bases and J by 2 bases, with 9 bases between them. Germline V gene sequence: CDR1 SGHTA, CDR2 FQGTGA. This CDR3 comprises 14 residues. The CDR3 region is CASSLGRATDTQYF. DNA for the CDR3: TGTGCCAGCAGCTTGGGCCGAGCCACAGATACGCAGTATTTT.

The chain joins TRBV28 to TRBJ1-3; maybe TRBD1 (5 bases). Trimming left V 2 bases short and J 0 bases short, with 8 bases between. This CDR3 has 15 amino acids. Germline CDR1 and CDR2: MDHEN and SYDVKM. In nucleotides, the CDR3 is TGTGCCAGCAGTTTAGCGACAGTCTCTGGAAACACCATATATTTT. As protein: CASSLATVSGNTIYF.

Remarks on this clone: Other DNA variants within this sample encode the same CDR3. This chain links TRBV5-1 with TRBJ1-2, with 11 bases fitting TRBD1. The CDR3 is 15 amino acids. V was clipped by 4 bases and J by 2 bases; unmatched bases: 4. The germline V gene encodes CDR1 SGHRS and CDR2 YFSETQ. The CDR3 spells CASSLGQGANYGYTF. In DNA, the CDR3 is TGCGCCAGCAGCCTTGGACAGGGGGCCAACTATGGCTACACCTTC.

In DNA, the CDR3 is TGTGCCAGCATCCCGGGGGACAGAATGAGTTCCCAGCATTTT. Translated: CASIPGDRMSSQHF. The J gene is TRBJ1-5, the V gene TRBV27; 7 nucleotides agree with TRBD1. V dropped 7 bases and J dropped 11; count of bases not matched to a gene: 14. The CDR3 has 14 residues. The germline V gene has CDR1 MNHEY and CDR2 SMNVEV (reference sequence).

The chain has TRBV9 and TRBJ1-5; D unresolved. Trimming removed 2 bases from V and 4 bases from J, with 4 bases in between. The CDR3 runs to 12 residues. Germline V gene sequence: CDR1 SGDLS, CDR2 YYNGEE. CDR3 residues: CASSVQNQPQHF. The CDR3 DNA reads TGTGCCAGCAGCGTCCAGAATCAGCCCCAGCATTTT.

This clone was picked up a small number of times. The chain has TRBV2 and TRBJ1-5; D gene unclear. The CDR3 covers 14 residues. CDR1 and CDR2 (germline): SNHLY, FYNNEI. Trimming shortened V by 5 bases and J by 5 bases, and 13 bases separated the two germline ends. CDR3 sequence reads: CASSIEQLDQPQHF. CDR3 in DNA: TGTGCCAGCAGTATCGAACAGCTTGATCAGCCCCAGCATTTT. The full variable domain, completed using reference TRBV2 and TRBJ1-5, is EPEVTQTPSHQVTQMGQEVILRCVPISNHLYFYWYRQILGQKVEFLVSFYNNEISEKSEIFDDQFSVERPDGSNFTLKIRSTKLEDSAMYFCASSIEQLDQPQHFGDGTRLSIL.

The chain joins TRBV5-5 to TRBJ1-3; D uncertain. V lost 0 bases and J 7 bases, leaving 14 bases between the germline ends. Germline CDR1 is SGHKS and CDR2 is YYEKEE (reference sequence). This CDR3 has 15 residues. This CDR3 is CASSLGDRTMNTIYF. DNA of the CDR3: TGTGCCAGCAGCTTGGGCGACCGTACGATGAACACCATATATTTT.

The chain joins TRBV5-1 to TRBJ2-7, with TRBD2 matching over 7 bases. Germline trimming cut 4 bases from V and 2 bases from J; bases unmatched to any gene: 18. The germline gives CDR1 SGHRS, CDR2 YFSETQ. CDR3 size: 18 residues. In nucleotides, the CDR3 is TGCGCCAGCAGCACCGCCCGGGCCCTTTGGACTAGTACCTACGAGCAGTACTTC. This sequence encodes CASSTARALWTSTYEQYF.

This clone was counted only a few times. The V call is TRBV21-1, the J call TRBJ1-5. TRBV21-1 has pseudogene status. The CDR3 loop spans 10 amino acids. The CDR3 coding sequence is TGTGCCAGCATGGTCGAGCCCCAGCATTTT. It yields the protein CASMVEPQHF.

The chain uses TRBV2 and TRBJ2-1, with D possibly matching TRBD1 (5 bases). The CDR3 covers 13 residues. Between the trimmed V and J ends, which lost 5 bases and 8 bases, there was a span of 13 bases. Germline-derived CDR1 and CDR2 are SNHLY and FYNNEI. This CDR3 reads CASSPEQAYEQFF. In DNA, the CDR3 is TGTGCCAGCAGTCCTGAACAGGCCTATGAGCAGTTCTTC.

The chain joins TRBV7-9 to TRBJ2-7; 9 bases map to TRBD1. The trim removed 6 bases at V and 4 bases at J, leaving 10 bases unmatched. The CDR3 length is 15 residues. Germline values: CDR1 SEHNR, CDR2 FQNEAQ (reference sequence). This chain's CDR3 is CASRKFTGGVYEQYF. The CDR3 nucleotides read TGTGCCAGCAGAAAATTTACAGGGGGCGTGTACGAGCAGTACTTC.

The CDR3 loop is CASRRTSGRVTGETQYF. The CDR3 DNA is TGTGCCAGCAGGAGGACTAGCGGGAGGGTGACTGGGGAGACCCAGTACTTC. V gene TRBV7-2 combines with J gene TRBJ2-5; 15 positions agree with TRBD2. Germline trimming cut 6 bases from V and 5 bases from J; bases unmatched to any gene: 10. The CDR3 consists of 17 residues. Germline lookup yields CDR1 SGHTA and CDR2 FQGNSA.

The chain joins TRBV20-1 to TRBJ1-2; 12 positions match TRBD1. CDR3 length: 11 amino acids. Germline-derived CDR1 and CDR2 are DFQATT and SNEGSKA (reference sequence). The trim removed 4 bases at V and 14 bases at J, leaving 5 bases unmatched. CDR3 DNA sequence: TGCAGTGCTACCCGGGACAGGGGGCCTACCTTC. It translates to CSATRDRGPTF.

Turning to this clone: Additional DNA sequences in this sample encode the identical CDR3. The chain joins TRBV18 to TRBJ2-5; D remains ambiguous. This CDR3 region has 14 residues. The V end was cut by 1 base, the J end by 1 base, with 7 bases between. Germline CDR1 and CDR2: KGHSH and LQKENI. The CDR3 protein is CASSPQASQETQYF. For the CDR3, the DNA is TGTGCCAGCTCACCACAAGCCTCCCAAGAGACCCAGTACTTC. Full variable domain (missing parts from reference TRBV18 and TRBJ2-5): NAGVMQNPRHLVRRRGQEARLRCSPMKGHSHVYWYRQLPEEGLKFMVYLQKENIIDESGMPKERFSAEFPKEGPSILRIQQVVRGDSAAYFCASSPQASQETQYFGPGTRLLVL.

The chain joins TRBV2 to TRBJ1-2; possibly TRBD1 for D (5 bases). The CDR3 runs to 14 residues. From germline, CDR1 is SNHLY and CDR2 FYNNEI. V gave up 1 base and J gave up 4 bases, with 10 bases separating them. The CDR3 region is CASSEGRVGYGYTF. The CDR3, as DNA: TGTGCCAGCAGTGAAGGCAGGGTCGGCTATGGCTACACCTTC.

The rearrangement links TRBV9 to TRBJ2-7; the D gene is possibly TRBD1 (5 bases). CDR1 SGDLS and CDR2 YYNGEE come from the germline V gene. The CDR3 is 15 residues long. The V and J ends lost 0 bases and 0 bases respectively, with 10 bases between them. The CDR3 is CASSVEGRGSYEQYF. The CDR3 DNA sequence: TGTGCCAGCAGCGTAGAAGGAAGGGGCTCCTACGAGCAGTACTTC.

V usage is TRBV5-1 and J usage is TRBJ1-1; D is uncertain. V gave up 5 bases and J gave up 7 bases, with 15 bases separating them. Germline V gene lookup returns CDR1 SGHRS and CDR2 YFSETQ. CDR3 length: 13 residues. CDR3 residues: CASRGSPLLEAFF. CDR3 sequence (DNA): TGCGCCAGCAGGGGGTCACCCCTACTTGAAGCTTTCTTT.

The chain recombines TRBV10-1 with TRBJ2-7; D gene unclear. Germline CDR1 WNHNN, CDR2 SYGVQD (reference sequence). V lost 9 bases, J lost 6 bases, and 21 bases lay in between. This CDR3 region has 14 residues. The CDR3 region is CASPMRPHLFEQYF. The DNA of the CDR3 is TGCGCCAGTCCCATGAGACCCCATTTGTTCGAGCAGTACTTC.

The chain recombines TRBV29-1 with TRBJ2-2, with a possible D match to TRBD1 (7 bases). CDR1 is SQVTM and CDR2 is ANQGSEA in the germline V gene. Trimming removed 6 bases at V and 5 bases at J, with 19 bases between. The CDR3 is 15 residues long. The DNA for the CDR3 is TGCAGCGTCCTCTCCCCGACAGGGAGGACCGGGGAGCTGTTTTTT. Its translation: CSVLSPTGRTGELFF.

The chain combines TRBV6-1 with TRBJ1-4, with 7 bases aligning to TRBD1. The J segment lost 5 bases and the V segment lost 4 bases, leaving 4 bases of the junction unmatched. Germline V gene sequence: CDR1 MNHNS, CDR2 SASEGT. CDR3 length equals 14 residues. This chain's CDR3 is CASSVGQINEKLFF. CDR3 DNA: TGTGCCAGCAGTGTGGGACAGATAAATGAAAAACTGTTTTTT.

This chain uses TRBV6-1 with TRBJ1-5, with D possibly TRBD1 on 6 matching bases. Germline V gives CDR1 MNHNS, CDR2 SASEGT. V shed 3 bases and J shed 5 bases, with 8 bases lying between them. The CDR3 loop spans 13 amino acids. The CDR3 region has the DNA TGTGCCAGCAGTGACAGGGGTTATCAGCCCCAGCATTTT. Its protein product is CASSDRGYQPQHF.

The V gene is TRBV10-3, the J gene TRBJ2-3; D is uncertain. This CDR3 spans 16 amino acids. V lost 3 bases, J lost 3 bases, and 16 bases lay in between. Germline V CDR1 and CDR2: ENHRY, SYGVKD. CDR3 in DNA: TGTGCCATCAGTGATGAAACTCGCTCCGGGACAGATACGCAGTATTTT. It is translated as CAISDETRSGTDTQYF.

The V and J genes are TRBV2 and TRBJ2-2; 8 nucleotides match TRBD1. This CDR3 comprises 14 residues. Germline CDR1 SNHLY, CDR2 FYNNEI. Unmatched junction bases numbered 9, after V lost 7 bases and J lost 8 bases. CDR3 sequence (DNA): TGTGCCAGCAAAGTAGACAGGGGTATAGGGGAGCTGTTTTTT. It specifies CASKVDRGIGELFF.